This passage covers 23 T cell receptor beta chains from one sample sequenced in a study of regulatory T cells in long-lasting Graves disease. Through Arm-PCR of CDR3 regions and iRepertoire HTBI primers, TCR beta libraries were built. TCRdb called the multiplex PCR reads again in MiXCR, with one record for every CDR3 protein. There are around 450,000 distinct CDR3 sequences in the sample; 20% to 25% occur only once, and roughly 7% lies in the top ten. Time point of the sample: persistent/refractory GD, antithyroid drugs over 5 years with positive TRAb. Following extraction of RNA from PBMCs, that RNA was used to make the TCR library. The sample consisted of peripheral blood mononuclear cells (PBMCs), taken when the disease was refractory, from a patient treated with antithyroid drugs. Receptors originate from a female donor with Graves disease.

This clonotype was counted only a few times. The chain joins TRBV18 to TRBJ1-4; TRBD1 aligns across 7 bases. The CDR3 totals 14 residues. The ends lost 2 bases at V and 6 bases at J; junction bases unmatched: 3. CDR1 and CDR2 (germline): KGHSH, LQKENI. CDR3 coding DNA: TGTGCCAGCTCACCAACCCAGGGGGATGAAAAACTGTTTTTT. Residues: CASSPTQGDEKLFF.

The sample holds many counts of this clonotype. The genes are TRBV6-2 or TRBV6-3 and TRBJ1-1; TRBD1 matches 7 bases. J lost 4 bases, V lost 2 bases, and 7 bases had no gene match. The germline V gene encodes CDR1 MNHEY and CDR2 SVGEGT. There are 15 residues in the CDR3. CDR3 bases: TGTGCCAGCAGTTACGGTAGGGGGCTCGGCACTGAAGCTTTCTTT. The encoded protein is CASSYGRGLGTEAFF.

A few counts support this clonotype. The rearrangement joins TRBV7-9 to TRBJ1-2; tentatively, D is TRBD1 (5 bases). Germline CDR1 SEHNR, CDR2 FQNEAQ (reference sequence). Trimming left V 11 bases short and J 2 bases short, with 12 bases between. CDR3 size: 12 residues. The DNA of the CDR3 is TGTGCCGGAAGAGACAGAAACTATGGCTACACCTTC. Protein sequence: CAGRDRNYGYTF.

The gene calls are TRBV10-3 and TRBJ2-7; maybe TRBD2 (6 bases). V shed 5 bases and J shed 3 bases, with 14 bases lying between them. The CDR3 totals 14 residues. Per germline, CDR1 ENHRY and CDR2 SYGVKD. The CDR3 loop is CAISYTGTYYEQYF. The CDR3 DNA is TGTGCCATCAGTTACACGGGGACTTACTACGAGCAGTACTTC.

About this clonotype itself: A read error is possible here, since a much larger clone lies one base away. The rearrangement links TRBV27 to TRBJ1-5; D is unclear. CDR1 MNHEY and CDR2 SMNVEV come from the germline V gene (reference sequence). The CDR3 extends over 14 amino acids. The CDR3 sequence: CASRRTAFNRPQHF. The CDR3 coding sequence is TGTGCCAGCAGGAGGACCGCATTCAATCGGCCCCAGCATTTT.

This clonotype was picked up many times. DNA for the CDR3: TGTGCCTGGAGTGTACGGATGTATGAAAAACTGTTTTTT. It codes for CAWSVRMYEKLFF. The chain is built from TRBV30 and TRBJ1-4, with D unresolved. Trimming cost V 0 bases and J 6 bases, with 8 bases left between them. The CDR3 totals 13 residues. Germline CDR1 is GTSNPN and CDR2 is SVGIG (reference sequence). The variable domain in full, completed from reference TRBV30 and TRBJ1-4, reads SQTIHQWPATLVQPVGSPLSLECTVEGTSNPNLYWYRQAAGRGLQLLFYSVGIGQISSEVPQNLSASRPQDRQFILSSKKLLLSDSGFYLCAWSVRMYEKLFFGSGTQLSVL.

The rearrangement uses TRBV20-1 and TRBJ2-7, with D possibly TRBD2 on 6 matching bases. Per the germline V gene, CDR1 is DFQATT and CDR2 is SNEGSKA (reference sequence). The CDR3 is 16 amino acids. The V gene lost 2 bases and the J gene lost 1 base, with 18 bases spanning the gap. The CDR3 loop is CSARTPGLWGSYEQYF. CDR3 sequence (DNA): TGCAGTGCTAGAACTCCGGGACTCTGGGGTTCCTACGAGCAGTACTTC.

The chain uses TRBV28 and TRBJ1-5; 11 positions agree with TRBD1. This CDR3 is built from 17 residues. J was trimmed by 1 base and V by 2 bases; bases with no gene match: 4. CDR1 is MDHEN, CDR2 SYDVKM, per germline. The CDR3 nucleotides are TGTGCCAGCAGTTTAACGGACAGGGGGCTGAGCAATCAGCCCCAGCATTTT. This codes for CASSLTDRGLSNQPQHF.

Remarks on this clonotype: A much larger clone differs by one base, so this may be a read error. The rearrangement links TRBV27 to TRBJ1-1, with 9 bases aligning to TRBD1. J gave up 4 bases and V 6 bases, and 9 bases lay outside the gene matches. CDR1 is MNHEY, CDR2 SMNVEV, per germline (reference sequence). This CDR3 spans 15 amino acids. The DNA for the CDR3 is TGTGCCAGCAGCTCGGACAGGGGCCAGAGCACTGAAGCTTTCTTT. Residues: CASSSDRGQSTEAFF.

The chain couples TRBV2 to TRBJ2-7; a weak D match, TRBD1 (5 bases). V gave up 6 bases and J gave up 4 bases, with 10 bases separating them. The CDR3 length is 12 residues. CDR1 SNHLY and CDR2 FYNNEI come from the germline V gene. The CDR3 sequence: CASRDDRYEQYF. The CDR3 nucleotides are TGTGCCAGCAGGGACGACAGATACGAGCAGTACTTC. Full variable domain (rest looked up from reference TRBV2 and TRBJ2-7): EPEVTQTPSHQVTQMGQEVILRCVPISNHLYFYWYRQILGQKVEFLVSFYNNEISEKSEIFDDQFSVERPDGSNFTLKIRSTKLEDSAMYFCASRDDRYEQYFGPGTRLTVT.

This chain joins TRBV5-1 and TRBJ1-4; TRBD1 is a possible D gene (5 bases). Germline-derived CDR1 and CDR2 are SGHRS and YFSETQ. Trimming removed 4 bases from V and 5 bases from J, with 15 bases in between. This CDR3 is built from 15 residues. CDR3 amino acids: CASSPTGAWNEKLFF. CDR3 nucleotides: TGCGCCAGCAGCCCGACCGGGGCTTGGAATGAAAAACTGTTTTTT.

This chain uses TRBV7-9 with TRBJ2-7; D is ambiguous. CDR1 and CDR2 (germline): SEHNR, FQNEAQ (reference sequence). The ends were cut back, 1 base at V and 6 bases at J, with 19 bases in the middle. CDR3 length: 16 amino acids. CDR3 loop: CASSLDQNRVVSEQYF. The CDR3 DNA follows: TGTGCCAGCAGCTTAGATCAAAATAGGGTAGTATCCGAGCAGTACTTC.

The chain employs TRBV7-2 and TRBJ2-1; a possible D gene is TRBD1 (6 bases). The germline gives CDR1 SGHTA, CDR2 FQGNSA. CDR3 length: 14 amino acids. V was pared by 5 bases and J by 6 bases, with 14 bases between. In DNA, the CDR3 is TGTGCCAGCAGCAGGTCCCCAGGGGCCAATGAGCAGTTCTTC. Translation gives CASSRSPGANEQFF.

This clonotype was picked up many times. CDR3 DNA: TGTGCCAGCAGTTCCAGGGGGGGTCAGCCCCAGCATTTT. Translating it yields CASSSRGGQPQHF. The rearrangement uses TRBV6-2 or TRBV6-3 and TRBJ1-5; 7 positions match TRBD1. Germline CDR1 reads MNHEY; CDR2 reads SVGEGT. V gave up 4 bases and J gave up 6 bases; unmatched junction bases: 3. There are 13 residues in the CDR3.

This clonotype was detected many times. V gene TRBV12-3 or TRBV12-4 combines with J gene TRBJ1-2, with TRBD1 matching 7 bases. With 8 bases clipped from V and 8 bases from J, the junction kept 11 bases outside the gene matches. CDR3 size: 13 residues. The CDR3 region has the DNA TGTGCCAGCCTTCCCGGGGCAGGGGGAGGCTACACCTTC. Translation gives CASLPGAGGGYTF.

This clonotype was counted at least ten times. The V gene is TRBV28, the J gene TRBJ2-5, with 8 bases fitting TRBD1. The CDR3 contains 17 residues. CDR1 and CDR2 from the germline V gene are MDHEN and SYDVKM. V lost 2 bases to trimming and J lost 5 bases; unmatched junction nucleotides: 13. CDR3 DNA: TGTGCCAGCAGTTTAAAGACGACGGCAGGGGGCTGGGAGACCCAGTACTTC. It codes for CASSLKTTAGGWETQYF.

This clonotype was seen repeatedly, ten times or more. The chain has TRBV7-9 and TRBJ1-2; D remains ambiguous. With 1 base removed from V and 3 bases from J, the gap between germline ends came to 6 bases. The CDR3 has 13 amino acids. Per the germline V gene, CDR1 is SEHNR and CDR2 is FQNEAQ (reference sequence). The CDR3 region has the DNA TGTGCCAGCAGCTTAGATCCGGACTATGGCTACACCTTC. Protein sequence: CASSLDPDYGYTF.

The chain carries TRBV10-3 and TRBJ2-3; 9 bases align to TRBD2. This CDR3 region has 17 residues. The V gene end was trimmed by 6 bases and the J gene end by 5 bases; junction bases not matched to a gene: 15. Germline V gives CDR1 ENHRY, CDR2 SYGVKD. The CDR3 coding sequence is TGTGCCATCAGAGGGCGCGGGAGGGCCCTCGTTGAAGATACGCAGTATTTT. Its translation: CAIRGRGRALVEDTQYF.

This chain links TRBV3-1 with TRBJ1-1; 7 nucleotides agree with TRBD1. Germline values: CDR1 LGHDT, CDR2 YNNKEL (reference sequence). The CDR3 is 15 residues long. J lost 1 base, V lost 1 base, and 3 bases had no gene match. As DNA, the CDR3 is TGTGCCAGCAGCCAAGCGCGGACAGGGAACACTGAAGCTTTCTTT. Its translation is CASSQARTGNTEAFF. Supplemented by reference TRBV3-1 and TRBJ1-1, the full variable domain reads DTAVSQTPKYLVTQMGNDKSIKCEQNLGHDTMYWYKQDSKKFLKIMFSYNNKELIINETVPNRFSPKSPDKAHLNLHINSLELGDSAVYFCASSQARTGNTEAFFGQGTRLTVV.

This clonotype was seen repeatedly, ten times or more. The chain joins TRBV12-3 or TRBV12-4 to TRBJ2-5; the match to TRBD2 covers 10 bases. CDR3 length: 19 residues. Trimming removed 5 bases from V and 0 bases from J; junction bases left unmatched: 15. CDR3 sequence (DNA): TGTGCCAGCAGTCCCGGGCGGCGTGGAGCGGGGGGGAACCAAGAGACCCAGTACTTC. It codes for CASSPGRRGAGGNQETQYF.

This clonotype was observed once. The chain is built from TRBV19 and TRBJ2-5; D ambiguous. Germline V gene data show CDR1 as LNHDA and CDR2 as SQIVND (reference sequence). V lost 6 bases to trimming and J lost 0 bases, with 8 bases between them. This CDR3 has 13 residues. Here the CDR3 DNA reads TGTGCCAGTAGATTAACAAACCAAGAGACCCAGTACTTC. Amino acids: CASRLTNQETQYF.

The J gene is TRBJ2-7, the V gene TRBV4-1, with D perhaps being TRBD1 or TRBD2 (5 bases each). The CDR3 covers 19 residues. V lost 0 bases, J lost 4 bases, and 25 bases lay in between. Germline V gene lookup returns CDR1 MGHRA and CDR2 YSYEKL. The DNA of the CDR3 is TGCGCCAGCAGCCAAGAAGACAGCCCAGAGGGGCGAGGAGGTTACGAGCAGTACTTC. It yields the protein CASSQEDSPEGRGGYEQYF.

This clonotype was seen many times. CDR3 in amino acids: CASSLISGVNYGYTF. CDR3 DNA: TGTGCCAGCAGCTTAATCTCGGGGGTTAACTATGGCTACACCTTC. The gene calls are TRBV7-2 and TRBJ1-2, with a weak D call TRBD1 (5 bases). Germline CDR1 and CDR2: SGHTA and FQGNSA. The CDR3 length is 15 residues. The V end was cut by 2 bases, the J end by 1 base, with 11 bases between.